These 5 T cell receptor beta chains originate from one sample sequenced in a study of OX40 agonist ivuxolimab in advanced cancers. The library was generated by the immunoSEQ multiplex PCR assay. Held by TCRdb, this immuneACCESS table contains in-frame sequences only and omits some clones. Under half of the omission traces to an unresolved V gene where checked; the cause of the rest is unknown. The sample table contains over 55,000 clones; only one count was recorded for approximately 89% of them. The ten largest account for about 0.95% of the sample. The sample in question was CD4+ or CD8+ T cells sorted from blood, obtained in a trial of the OX40 agonist ivuxolimab. Receptors were obtained from an adult with an advanced solid tumor such as melanoma, head and neck, liver or kidney cancer.

The chain joins TRBV20-1 to TRBJ2-7; D is undetermined. The CDR3 contains 11 residues. Germline lookup yields CDR1 DFQATT and CDR2 SNEGSKA (reference sequence). V was pared by 4 bases and J by 4 bases, with 8 bases between. The CDR3 sequence: CSANREYEQYF. The CDR3 DNA reads TGCAGTGCTAATAGGGAATACGAGCAGTACTTC.

The rearrangement links TRBV6-5 to TRBJ2-7; D unclear. Germline CDR1 is MNHEY and CDR2 is SVGAGI. V shed 4 bases and J shed 2 bases, with 12 bases lying between them. This CDR3 is 14 amino acids long. The CDR3 protein is CASSFGQRTYEQYF. The CDR3 bases are TGTGCCAGCAGTTTCGGGCAGAGGACCTACGAGCAGTACTTC.

The gene calls are TRBV5-1 and TRBJ1-1; TRBD1 matches at 8 bases. CDR1 and CDR2 (germline): SGHRS, YFSETQ. Trimming at V came to 0 bases and at J to 7 bases, leaving 5 bases not matched to a gene. The CDR3 has 14 residues. The CDR3 nucleotides are TGCGCCAGCAGCTTGGCGGACAGGGTGGGTGAAGCTTTCTTT. Translating gives CASSLADRVGEAFF. The full variable domain, rest sourced from reference TRBV5-1 and TRBJ1-1, is KAGVTQTPRYLIKTRGQQVTLSCSPISGHRSVSWYQQTPGQGLQFLFEYFSETQRNKGNFPGRFSGRQFSNSRSEMNVSTLELGDSALYLCASSLADRVGEAFFGQGTRLTVV.

The chain joins TRBV30 to TRBJ2-2; tentative D call: TRBD2 (5 bases). Germline assignment: CDR1 GTSNPN and CDR2 SVGIG (reference sequence). The CDR3 loop spans 13 amino acids. The ends were cut back, 3 bases at V and 5 bases at J, with 10 bases in the middle. CDR3 nucleotides: TGTGCCTGGAGCGAAGAGGGAACCGGGGAGCTGTTTTTT. Translation gives CAWSEEGTGELFF.

This rearrangement joins TRBV5-1 to TRBJ2-5; 7 bases are a match to TRBD2. Germline V gene lookup returns CDR1 SGHRS and CDR2 YFSETQ. The CDR3 length is 15 residues. The trim removed 4 bases at V and 1 base at J, leaving 7 bases unmatched. The CDR3 loop is CASSASLASQETQYF. The CDR3 DNA is TGCGCCAGCAGCGCCTCACTAGCGAGCCAAGAGACCCAGTACTTC.